This TCR beta chain was sequenced during a study of cytomegalovirus exposure and HLA in healthy donors. About the study: Of a few hundred genotyped donors, 70% to 85% clustered with self-reported Caucasian donors.

CDR3 length: 13 residues. With 5 bases clipped from V and 9 bases from J, the junction kept 8 bases outside the gene matches. Germline CDR1 reads SGHTA; CDR2 reads FQGTGA. Use of 60 Vbeta and 13 Jbeta primers characterized the PCR. Using immunoSEQ multiplex PCR, the repertoire was profiled, and TCRdb retains in-frame clones only, with some absent. The sample contains approximately 140,000 clones, about 80% of which appear only once. The sequence was collected from a middle-aged man in good health and CMV-seropositive. Sequences were obtained from PBMCs. The rearrangement uses TRBV7-3 and TRBJ1-1; TRBD1 matches 8 bases. CDR3 region: CASSTGGGTQAFF. Here the CDR3 DNA reads TGTGCCAGCAGCACAGGGGGTGGGACCCAAGCTTTCTTT. The variable domain in full, with the rest retrieved from reference TRBV7-3 and TRBJ1-1, is GAGVSQTPSNKVTEKGKYVELRCDPISGHTALYWYRQSLGQGPEFLIYFQGTGAADDSGLPNDRFFAVRPEGSVSTLKIQRTERGDSAVYLCASSTGGGTQAFFGQGTRLTVV.